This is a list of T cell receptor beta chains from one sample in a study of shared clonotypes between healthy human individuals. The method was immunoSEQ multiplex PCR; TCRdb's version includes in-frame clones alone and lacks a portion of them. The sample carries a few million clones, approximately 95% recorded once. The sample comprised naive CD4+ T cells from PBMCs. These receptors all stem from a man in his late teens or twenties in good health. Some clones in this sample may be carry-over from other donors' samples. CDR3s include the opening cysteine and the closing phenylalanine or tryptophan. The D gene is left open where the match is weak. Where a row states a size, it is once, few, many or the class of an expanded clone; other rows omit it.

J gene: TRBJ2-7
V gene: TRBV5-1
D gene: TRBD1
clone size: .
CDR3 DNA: TGCGCCAGCAGCGGGAGACAGGGGACCTCCTACGAGCAGTACTTC
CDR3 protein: CASSGRQGTSYEQYF

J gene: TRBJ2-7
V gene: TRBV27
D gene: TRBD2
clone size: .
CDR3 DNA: TGTGCCAGCAGGCTCAGCGGGAGCTACGAGCAGTACTTC
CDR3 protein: CASRLSGSYEQYF

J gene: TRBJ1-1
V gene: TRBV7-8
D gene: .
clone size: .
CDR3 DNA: TGTGCCAGCAGCCTTCTGGGAGACACTGAAGCTTTCTTT
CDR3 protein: CASSLLGDTEAFF

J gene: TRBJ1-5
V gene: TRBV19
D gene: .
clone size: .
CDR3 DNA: TGTGCCAGTACCCCCGCCAAAACGGTGGGCAATCAGCCCCAGCATTTT
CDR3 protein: CASTPAKTVGNQPQHF

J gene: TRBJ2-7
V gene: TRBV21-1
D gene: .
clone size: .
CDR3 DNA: TGTGCCAGCAGCAACGGACAGGCCTTGGCCTACGAGCAGTACTTC
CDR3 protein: CASSNGQALAYEQYF

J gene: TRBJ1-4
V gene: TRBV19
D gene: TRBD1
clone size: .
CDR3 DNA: TGTGCCAGTAGTATAGTGCGGACAGGCGAAAAACTGTTTTTT
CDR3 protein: CASSIVRTGEKLFF

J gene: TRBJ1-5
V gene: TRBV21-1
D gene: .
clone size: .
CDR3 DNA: TGTGCCAGCACAGGCCCTAGGGGCAATCAGCCCCAGCATTTT
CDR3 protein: CASTGPRGNQPQHF

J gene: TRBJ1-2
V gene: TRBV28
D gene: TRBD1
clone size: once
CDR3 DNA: TGTGCCAGCAGTCCTCCGGCAGGGGGACATGGCTACACCTTC
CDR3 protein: CASSPPAGGHGYTF

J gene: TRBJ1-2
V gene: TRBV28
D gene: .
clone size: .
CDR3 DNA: TGTGCCAGCAGTTTTTCGACGGGGGGGATTAACTATGGCTACACCTTC
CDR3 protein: CASSFSTGGINYGYTF

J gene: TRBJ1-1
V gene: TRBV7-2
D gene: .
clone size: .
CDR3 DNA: TGTGCCAGCGAACCTGGTCGGAACACTGAAGCTTTCTTT
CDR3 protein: CASEPGRNTEAFF

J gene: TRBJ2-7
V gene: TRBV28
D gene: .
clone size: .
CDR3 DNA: TGTGCCAGCAGTGAGGGCGGGACGCTAGGTTTTGAGCAGTACTTC
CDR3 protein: CASSEGGTLGFEQYF

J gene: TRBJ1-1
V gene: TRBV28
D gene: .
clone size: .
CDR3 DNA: TGTGCCAGCAAATCGGGGGGTGTGGGTATGAACACTGAAGCTTTCTTT
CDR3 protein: CASKSGGVGMNTEAFF

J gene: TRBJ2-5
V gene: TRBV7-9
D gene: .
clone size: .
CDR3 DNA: TGTGCCAGCAGACAAGCAGGGCAAGAGACCCAGTACTTC
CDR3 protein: CASRQAGQETQYF

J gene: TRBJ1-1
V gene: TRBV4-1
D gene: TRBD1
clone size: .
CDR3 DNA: TGCGCCAGCAGCCAAGTTAGTCCCGAGACAGGGAGGGACACTGAAGCTTTCTTT
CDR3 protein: CASSQVSPETGRDTEAFF

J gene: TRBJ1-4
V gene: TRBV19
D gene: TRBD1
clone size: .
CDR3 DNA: TGTGCCAGTAGTATTTCCTCGGTTGACAGGGGGGGTGAAAAACTGTTTTTT
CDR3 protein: CASSISSVDRGGEKLFF

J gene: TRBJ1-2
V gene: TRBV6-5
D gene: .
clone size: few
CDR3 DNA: TGTGCCAGCAGCCAGACCCCCGGGACCTTCTATGGCTACACCTTC
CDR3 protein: CASSQTPGTFYGYTF

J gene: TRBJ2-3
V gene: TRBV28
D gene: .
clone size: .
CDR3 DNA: TGTGCCAGCAGTTTATTGGGGGCCCAAGCAACTTATACGCAGTATTTT
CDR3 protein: CASSLLGAQATYTQYF

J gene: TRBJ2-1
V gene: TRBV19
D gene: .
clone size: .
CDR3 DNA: TGTGCCAGTAGTCCGCGGACTATTTTCTCTGAGCAGTTCTTC
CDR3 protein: CASSPRTIFSEQFF

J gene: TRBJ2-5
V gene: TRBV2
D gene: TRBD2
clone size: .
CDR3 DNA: TGTGCCAGCAGTCTCTCCGGGACTAGTATACGGACCCAGTACTTC
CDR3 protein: CASSLSGTSIRTQYF

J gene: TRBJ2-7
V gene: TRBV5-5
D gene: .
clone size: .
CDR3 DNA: TGTGCCAGCAGCTACCAGGGTCCCCTCTACGAGCAGTACTTC
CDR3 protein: CASSYQGPLYEQYF

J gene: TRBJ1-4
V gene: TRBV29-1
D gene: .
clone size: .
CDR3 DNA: TGCAGCGCGACCATTTTAAATGAAAAACTGTTTTTT
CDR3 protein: CSATILNEKLFF

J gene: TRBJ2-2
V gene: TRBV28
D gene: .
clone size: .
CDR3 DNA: TGTGCCAGTCAGGCAGACTACACCGGGGAGCTGTTTTTT
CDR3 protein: CASQADYTGELFF

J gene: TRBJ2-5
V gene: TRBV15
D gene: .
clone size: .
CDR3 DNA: TGTGCCACCAGCAGAGATCTCAGTCGGGGGACCCAGTACTTC
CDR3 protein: CATSRDLSRGTQYF

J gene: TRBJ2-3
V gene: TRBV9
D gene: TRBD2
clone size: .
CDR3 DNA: TGTGCCAGCAGCCAGGGACTAGCGGGAGAAGGCACAGATACGCAGTATTTT
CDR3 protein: CASSQGLAGEGTDTQYF

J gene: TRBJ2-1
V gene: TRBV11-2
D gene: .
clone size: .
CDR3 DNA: TGTGCCAGCAGCCTCGAATTTAGTGAGCAGTTCTTC
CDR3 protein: CASSLEFSEQFF

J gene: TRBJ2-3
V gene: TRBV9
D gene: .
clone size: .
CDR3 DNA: TGTGCCAGCAGCGTCCAGGGGAACCCCGGCACAGATACGCAGTATTTT
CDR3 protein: CASSVQGNPGTDTQYF

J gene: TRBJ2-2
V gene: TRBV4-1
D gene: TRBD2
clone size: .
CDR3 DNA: TGCGCCAGCAGCCAGCGGACTAGCGGTTACACCGGGGAGCTGTTTTTT
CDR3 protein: CASSQRTSGYTGELFF

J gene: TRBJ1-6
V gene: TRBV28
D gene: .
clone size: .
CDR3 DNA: TGTGCCAGCAGTTTTCCCTATAGTTCACCCCTCCACTTT
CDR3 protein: CASSFPYSSPLHF

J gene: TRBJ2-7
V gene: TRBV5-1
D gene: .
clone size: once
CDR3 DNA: TGCGCCAGCAGCTTGGCCACGGGAGACTACGAGCAGTACTTC
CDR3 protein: CASSLATGDYEQYF

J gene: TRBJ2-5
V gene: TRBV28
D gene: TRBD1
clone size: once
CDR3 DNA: TGTGCCAGCAGTTTAGGGGACAGGGGGCCCGAGACCCAGTACTTC
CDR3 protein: CASSLGDRGPETQYF

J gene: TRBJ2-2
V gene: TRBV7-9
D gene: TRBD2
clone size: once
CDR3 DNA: TGTGCCAGCAGCCCCTTATTGACTAGCGGGAGAACCGGGGAGCTGTTTTTT
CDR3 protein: CASSPLLTSGRTGELFF

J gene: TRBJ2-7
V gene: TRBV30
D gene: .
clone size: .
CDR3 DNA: TGTGCCTGGAGTGGACTATCTTCCTACGAGCAGTACTTC
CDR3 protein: CAWSGLSSYEQYF

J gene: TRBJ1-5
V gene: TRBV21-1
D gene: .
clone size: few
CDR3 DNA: TGTGCCAGCAGCAAAGTGATGGTGGGAGACAGGGGGCTTCAGCCCCAGCATTTT
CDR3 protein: CASSKVMVGDRGLQPQHF

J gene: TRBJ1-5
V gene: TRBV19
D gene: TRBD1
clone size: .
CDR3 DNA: TGTGCCAGTAGTATACTCGCCAGGGGGCTTCGGCAGCCCCAGCATTTT
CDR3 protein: CASSILARGLRQPQHF

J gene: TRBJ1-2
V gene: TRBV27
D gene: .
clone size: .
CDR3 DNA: TGTGCCAGCAAGGGGGAAGCCTATGGCTACACCTTC
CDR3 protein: CASKGEAYGYTF